The source of this TCR beta chain is a study of CD8 T cells in Susac syndrome. Random hexamers were used to reverse transcribe roughly 0.5 to 1 ug of RNA. The method of amplification for TCR beta CDR3 was immunoSEQ multiplex PCR, covering 54 Vbeta and 13 Jbeta. MiXCR, applied by TCRdb to the immunoSEQ multiplex PCR reads, yields one record per CDR3 protein. The sample yields some 170,000 distinct CDR3 sequences, just over 90% seen once. Germline V gene data show CDR1 as MNHEY and CDR2 as SVGAGI. This CDR3 is 15 amino acids long. Trimming took off 5 bases at V and 0 bases at J, with 11 bases between the two ends.

Sample: CD4+ T cells from PBMCs. The V call is TRBV6-5, the J call TRBJ1-5; D is uncertain. This TCR was recovered from a human donor in good health. DNA for the CDR3: TGTGCCAGCAGTCCTCTGGGCAGTAGCAATCAGCCCCAGCATTTT. Protein sequence: CASSPLGSSNQPQHF.